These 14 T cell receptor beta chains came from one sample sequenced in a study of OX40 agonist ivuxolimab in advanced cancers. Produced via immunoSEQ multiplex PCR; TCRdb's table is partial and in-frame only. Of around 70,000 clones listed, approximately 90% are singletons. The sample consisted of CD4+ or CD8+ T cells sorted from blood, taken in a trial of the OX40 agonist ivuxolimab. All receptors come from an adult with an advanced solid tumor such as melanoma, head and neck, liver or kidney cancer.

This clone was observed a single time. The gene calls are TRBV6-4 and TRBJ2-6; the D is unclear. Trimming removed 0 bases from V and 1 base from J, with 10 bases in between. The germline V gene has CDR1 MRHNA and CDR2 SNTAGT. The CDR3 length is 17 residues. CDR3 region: CASSDSIGLSGANVLTF. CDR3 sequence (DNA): TGTGCCAGCAGTGACTCGATTGGCCTTTCTGGGGCCAACGTCCTGACTTTC.

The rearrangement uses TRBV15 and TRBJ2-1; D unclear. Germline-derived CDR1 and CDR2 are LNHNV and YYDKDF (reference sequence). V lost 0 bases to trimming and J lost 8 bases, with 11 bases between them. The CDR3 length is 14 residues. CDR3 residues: CATSREGRSDEQFF. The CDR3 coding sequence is TGTGCCACCAGCAGAGAAGGTAGAAGCGATGAGCAGTTCTTC.

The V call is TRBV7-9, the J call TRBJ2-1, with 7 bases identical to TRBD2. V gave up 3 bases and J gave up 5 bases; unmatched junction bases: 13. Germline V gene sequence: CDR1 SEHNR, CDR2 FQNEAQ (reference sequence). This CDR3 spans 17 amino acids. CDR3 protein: CASSFLTGGTLHNEQFF. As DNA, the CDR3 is TGTGCCAGCAGCTTCTTAACGGGGGGAACCCTTCACAATGAGCAGTTCTTC. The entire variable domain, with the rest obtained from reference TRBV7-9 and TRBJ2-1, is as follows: DTGVSQNPRHKITKRGQNVTFRCDPISEHNRLYWYRQTLGQGPEFLTYFQNEAQLEKSRLLSDRFSAERPKGSFSTLEIQRTEQGDSAMYLCASSFLTGGTLHNEQFFGPGTRLTVL.

Here the CDR3 DNA reads TGCGCCAGCAGCTCCAATAAGGGGGCGCGGGTTGGGATAAACACTGAAGCTTTCTTT. Encoded protein: CASSSNKGARVGINTEAFF. The chain links TRBV5-1 to TRBJ1-1; 7 bases align to TRBD1. Germline-derived CDR1 and CDR2 are SGHRS and YFSETQ. This CDR3 has 19 residues. The ends lost 3 bases at V and 2 bases at J; junction bases unmatched: 19.

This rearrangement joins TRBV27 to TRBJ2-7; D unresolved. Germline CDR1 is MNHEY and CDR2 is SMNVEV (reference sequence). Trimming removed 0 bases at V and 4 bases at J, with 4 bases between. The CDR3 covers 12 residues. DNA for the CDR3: TGTGCCAGCAGTTTATCGGGGTACGAGCAGTACTTC. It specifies CASSLSGYEQYF.

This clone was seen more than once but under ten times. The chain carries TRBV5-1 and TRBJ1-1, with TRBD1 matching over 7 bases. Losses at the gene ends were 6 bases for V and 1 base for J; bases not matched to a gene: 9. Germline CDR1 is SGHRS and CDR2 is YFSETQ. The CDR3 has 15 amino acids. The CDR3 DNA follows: TGCGCCAGCACTACCGGGACAGTGACGAACACTGAAGCTTTCTTT. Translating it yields CASTTGTVTNTEAFF.

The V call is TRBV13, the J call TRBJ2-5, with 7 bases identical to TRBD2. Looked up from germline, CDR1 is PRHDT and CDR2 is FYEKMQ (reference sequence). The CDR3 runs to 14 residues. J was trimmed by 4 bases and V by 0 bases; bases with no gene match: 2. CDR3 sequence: CASSLGLASETQYF. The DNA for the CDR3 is TGTGCCAGCAGCTTAGGACTAGCGTCAGAGACCCAGTACTTC.

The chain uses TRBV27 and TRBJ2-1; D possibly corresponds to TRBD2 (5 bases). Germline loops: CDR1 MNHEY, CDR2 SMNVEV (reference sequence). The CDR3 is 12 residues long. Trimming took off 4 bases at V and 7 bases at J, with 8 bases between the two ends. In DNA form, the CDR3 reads TGTGCCAGCAGTTACCCGGGGAATGAGCAGTTCTTC. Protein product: CASSYPGNEQFF.

Here the CDR3 DNA reads TGCAGCGTTGATACTAGCGGGAGGACAGATACGCAGTATTTT. It is translated as CSVDTSGRTDTQYF. The chain is built from TRBV29-1 and TRBJ2-3; 12 bases map to TRBD2. With V trimmed by 3 bases and J by 3 bases, 1 base remained unmatched. Germline CDR1 is SQVTM and CDR2 is ANQGSEA. CDR3 length: 14 residues.

The DNA of the CDR3 is TGTGCCAGCAGAGCGGACGGATTGAACACTGAAGCTTTCTTT. This sequence encodes CASRADGLNTEAFF. This chain joins TRBV6-1 and TRBJ1-1; D gene uncertain. Trimming removed 6 bases from V and 0 bases from J, with 11 bases in between. This CDR3 region has 14 residues. Looked up from germline, CDR1 is MNHNS and CDR2 is SASEGT.

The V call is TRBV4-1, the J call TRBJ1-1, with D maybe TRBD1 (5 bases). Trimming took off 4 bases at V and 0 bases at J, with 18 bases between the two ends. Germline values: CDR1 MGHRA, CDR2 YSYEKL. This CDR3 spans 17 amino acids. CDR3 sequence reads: CASSLHWEGAMNTEAFF. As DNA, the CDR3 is TGCGCCAGCAGCCTTCATTGGGAAGGGGCCATGAACACTGAAGCTTTCTTT.

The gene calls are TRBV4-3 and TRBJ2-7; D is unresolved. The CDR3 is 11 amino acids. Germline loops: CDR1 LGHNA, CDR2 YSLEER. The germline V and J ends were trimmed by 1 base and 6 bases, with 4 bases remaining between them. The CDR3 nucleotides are TGCGCCAGCAGCCAAGGAAGCGAGCAGTACTTC. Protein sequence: CASSQGSEQYF.

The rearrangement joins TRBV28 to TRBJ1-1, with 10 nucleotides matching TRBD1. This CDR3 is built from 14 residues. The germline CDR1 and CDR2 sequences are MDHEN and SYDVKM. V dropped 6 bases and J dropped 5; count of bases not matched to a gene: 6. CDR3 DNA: TGTGCCAGCAGGGACAGGGGGTATGGGACTGAAGCTTTCTTT. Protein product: CASRDRGYGTEAFF.

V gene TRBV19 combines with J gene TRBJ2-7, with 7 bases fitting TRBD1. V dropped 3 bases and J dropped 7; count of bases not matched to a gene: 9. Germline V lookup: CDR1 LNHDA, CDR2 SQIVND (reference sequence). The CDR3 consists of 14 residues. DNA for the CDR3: TGTGCCAGTAGTATCTCAATGACAGGGTTTGAGCAGTACTTC. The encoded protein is CASSISMTGFEQYF.